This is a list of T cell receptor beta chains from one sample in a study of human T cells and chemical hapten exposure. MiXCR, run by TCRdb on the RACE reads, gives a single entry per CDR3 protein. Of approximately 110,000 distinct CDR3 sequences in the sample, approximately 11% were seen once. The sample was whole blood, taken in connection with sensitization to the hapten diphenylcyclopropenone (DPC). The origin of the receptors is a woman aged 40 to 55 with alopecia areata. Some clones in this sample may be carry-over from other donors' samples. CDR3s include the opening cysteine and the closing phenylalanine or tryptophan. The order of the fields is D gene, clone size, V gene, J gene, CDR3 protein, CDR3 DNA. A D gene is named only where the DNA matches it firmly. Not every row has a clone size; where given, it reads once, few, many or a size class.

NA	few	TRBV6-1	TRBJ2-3	CASGVIRTTDTQYF	TGTGCCAGCGGAGTGATTAGGACAACAGATACGCAGTATTTT
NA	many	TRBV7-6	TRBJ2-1	CASSLARGNEQFF	TGTGCCAGCAGCTTAGCCAGGGGCAATGAGCAGTTCTTC
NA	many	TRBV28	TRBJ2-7	CASSSPSKTPSYEQYF	TGTGCCAGCAGTTCTCCCTCCAAGACGCCTTCCTACGAGCAGTACTTC
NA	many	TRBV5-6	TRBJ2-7	CASSLPTGRAYEQYF	TGTGCCAGCAGCTTGCCGACTGGACGGGCCTACGAGCAGTACTTC
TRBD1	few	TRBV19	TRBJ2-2	CASTIGQGTGELFF	TGTGCCAGTACGATCGGACAGGGCACCGGGGAGCTGTTTTTT
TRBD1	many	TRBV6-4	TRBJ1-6	CASRGQGADNSPLHF	TGTGCCAGCAGAGGACAGGGGGCGGATAATTCACCCCTCCACTTT
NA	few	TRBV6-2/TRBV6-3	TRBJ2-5	CASSYSPKTQYF	TGTGCCAGCAGTTACTCCCCCAAGACCCAGTACTTC
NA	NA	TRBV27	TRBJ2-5	CASSFSSGETQYF	TGTGCCAGCAGTTTTTCCAGTGGCGAGACCCAGTACTTC
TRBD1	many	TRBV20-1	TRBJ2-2	CSARDNRGPGELFF	TGCAGTGCTAGAGACAACAGGGGGCCCGGGGAGCTGTTTTTT
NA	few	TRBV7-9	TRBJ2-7	CASTFKGSDSGEQYF	TGTGCCAGCACCTTTAAGGGATCAGATTCGGGCGAGCAGTACTTC
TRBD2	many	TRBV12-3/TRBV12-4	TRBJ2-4	CASSLLAAGGYKNIQYF	TGTGCCAGCAGTTTGTTAGCAGCGGGAGGGTACAAAAACATTCAGTACTTC
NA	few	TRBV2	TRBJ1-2	CASKGRQLVYGYTF	TGTGCCAGCAAAGGGCGACAGCTGGTCTATGGCTACACCTTC
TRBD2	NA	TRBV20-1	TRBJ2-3	CSAPPGLAYTTDTQYF	TGCAGTGCTCCGCCGGGACTAGCGTATACCACAGATACGCAGTATTTT
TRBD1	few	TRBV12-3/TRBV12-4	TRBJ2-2	CASSLGTGITGELFF	TGTGCCAGCAGTTTAGGGACAGGGATCACCGGGGAGCTGTTTTTT
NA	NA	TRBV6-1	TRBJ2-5	CASWTPNRRETQYF	TGTGCCAGCTGGACGCCGAACAGGAGGGAGACCCAGTACTTC
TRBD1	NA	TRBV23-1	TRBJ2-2	CASRPAPGQGGSGELFF	TGCGCCAGCAGACCAGCACCGGGACAGGGGGGTTCCGGGGAGCTGTTTTTT